This T cell receptor (beta chain) was sequenced for a study of blood T cell repertoires in COVID-19. The repertoire was sequenced with immunoSEQ multiplex PCR; TCRdb's copy has only in-frame clones and lacks some. The table records more than 200,000 clones, around 86% of them present only once. This clone was seen a handful of times. The sequenced material came from peripheral blood. This sequence was found in a woman over 75 with COVID-19, enrolled during active disease.

The CDR3 coding sequence is TGTGCCAGCAGTTTCTCCTTCGGCGGGGAGCTGTTTTTT. It is translated as CASSFSFGGELFF. The chain links TRBV27 to TRBJ2-2; D is unresolved. Germline V gene sequence: CDR1 MNHEY, CDR2 SMNVEV (reference sequence). The CDR3 is 13 amino acids. Between the trimmed V and J ends, which lost 3 bases and 7 bases, there was a span of 9 bases.